The next 8 T cell receptor beta chains were all read from a single sample in a study of cytomegalovirus exposure and HLA in healthy donors. A multiplex PCR was run with 60 Vbeta primers and 13 Jbeta primers. TCRdb's table, derived via immunoSEQ multiplex PCR, lists solely in-frame clones and lacks some. The table lists 100,000 to 150,000 clones, roughly three quarters of them singletons. Specimen: PBMCs. The receptors come from a woman aged 40 to 49 in good health and CMV-seronegative.

The V call is TRBV27, the J call TRBJ2-2; 7 bases fit TRBD2. CDR3 length: 15 residues. The germline gives CDR1 MNHEY, CDR2 SMNVEV (reference sequence). V lost 5 bases to trimming and J lost 4 bases; unmatched junction nucleotides: 7. DNA of the CDR3: TGTGCCAGCAGTCGGCTAGCGGTACGCACCGGGGAGCTGTTTTTT. Encoded protein: CASSRLAVRTGELFF.

This clone was picked up a small number of times. This chain links TRBV30 with TRBJ2-6; D is uncertain. This CDR3 region has 11 residues. The V gene lost 4 bases and the J gene lost 10 bases, with 8 bases spanning the gap. Looked up from germline, CDR1 is GTSNPN and CDR2 is SVGIG (reference sequence). CDR3 sequence reads: CAWTQANVLTF. The CDR3 DNA reads TGTGCCTGGACCCAGGCGAACGTCCTGACTTTC. The variable domain in full, completed from reference TRBV30 and TRBJ2-6, reads SQTIHQWPATLVQPVGSPLSLECTVEGTSNPNLYWYRQAAGRGLQLLFYSVGIGQISSEVPQNLSASRPQDRQFILSSKKLLLSDSGFYLCAWTQANVLTFGAGSRLTVL.

This clone was seen once. The J gene is TRBJ2-1, the V gene TRBV7-9; 13 positions agree with TRBD2. The germline V gene encodes CDR1 SEHNR and CDR2 FQNEAQ (reference sequence). The junction had 2 bases not matched to a gene; V was cut back by 4 bases and J by 5 bases. This CDR3 comprises 15 residues. CDR3 DNA sequence: TGTGCCAGCAGCTCGGGACTAGCGGGGCACAATGAGCAGTTCTTC. Translation gives CASSSGLAGHNEQFF. Full variable domain (remainder filled in from reference TRBV7-9 and TRBJ2-1): DTGVSQNPRHKITKRGQNVTFRCDPISEHNRLYWYRQTLGQGPEFLTYFQNEAQLEKSRLLSDRFSAERPKGSFSTLEIQRTEQGDSAMYLCASSSGLAGHNEQFFGPGTRLTVL.

The chain carries TRBV28 and TRBJ1-5; no firm D call. The CDR3 runs to 15 residues. V shed 6 bases and J shed 0 bases, with 12 bases lying between them. The V gene's germline CDR1 is MDHEN and CDR2 SYDVKM. CDR3 sequence: CASRGGVYSNQPQHF. The CDR3 coding sequence is TGTGCCAGCAGAGGCGGAGTCTATAGCAATCAGCCCCAGCATTTT.

The chain combines TRBV13 with TRBJ2-7; no definite D call. The CDR3 length is 14 residues. V dropped 2 bases and J dropped 4 bases, with 12 bases sitting between them. Per germline, CDR1 PRHDT and CDR2 FYEKMQ (reference sequence). Here the CDR3 reads CASSLTAAWYEQYF. The CDR3 DNA sequence: TGTGCCAGCAGCTTAACAGCCGCGTGGTACGAGCAGTACTTC.

This rearrangement joins TRBV5-1 to TRBJ2-7; 9 bases match TRBD2. The J segment lost 5 bases and the V segment lost 6 bases, leaving 6 bases of the junction unmatched. Germline CDR1 is SGHRS and CDR2 is YFSETQ. The CDR3 spans 13 residues. CDR3 loop: CASNIAGADEQYF. The CDR3 DNA is TGCGCCAGCAATATAGCGGGGGCCGACGAGCAGTACTTC.

The chain combines TRBV7-6 with TRBJ2-7; 7 bases are shared with TRBD2. The CDR3 has 13 amino acids. Germline assignment: CDR1 SGHVS and CDR2 FNYEAQ. With 5 bases clipped from V and 5 bases from J, the junction kept 6 bases outside the gene matches. CDR3 amino acids: CASSVRGGNEQYF. The CDR3 DNA reads TGTGCCAGCAGCGTGCGGGGAGGGAACGAGCAGTACTTC.

V usage is TRBV28 and J usage is TRBJ2-1; 9 bases match TRBD2. In germline, CDR1 is MDHEN, CDR2 SYDVKM. V shed 7 bases, J shed 5 bases, and the junction held 9 bases outside the gene matches. CDR3 length equals 15 residues. The CDR3 coding sequence is TGTGCCAGCACCTACGGGGCTAGCGGGGACAATGAGCAGTTCTTC. It yields the protein CASTYGASGDNEQFF.